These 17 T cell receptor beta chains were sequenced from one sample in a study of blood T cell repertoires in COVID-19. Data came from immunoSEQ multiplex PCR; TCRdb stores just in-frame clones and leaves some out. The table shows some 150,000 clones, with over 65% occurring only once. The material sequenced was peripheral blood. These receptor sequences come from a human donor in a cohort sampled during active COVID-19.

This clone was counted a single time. In DNA form, the CDR3 reads TGTGCCAGCAGTCCCCTCCGAGATACGCAGTATTTT. Its translation is CASSPLRDTQYF. The rearrangement links TRBV6-2 or TRBV6-3 to TRBJ2-3; no clear D gene. V was pared by 5 bases and J by 5 bases, with 8 bases between. CDR3 length: 12 residues. Germline CDR1 and CDR2: MNHEY and SVGEGT.

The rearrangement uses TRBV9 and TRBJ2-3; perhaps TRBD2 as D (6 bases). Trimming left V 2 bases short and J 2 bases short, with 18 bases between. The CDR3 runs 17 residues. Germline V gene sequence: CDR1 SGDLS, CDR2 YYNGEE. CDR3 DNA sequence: TGTGCCAGCAGCGTGGGAGGCGCTGTCGTAGACACAGATACGCAGTATTTT. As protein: CASSVGGAVVDTDTQYF.

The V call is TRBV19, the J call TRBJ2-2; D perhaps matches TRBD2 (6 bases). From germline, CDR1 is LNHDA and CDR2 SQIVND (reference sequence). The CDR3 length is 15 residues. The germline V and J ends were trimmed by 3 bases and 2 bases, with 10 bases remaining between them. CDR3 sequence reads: CASSIKLANTGELFF. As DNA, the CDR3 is TGTGCCAGTAGTATCAAACTAGCCAACACCGGGGAGCTGTTTTTT.

CDR3: CASSQELAEAVGQFF. The CDR3 bases are TGTGCCAGCAGCCAAGAACTAGCGGAGGCGGTGGGGCAGTTCTTC. The chain combines TRBV4-2 with TRBJ2-1; 8 nucleotides line up with TRBD2. This CDR3 region has 15 residues. Per germline, CDR1 LGHNA and CDR2 YNFKEQ. The junction had 10 bases not matched to a gene; V was cut back by 0 bases and J by 12 bases.

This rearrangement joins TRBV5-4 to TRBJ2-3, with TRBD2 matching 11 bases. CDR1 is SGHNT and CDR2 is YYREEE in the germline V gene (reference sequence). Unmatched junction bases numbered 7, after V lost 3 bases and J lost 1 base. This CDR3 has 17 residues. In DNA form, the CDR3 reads TGTGCCAGCAGCTGGACTCTAGCGGGGGGACGCACAGATACGCAGTATTTT. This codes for CASSWTLAGGRTDTQYF. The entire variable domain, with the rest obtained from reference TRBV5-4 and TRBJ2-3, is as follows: ETGVTQSPTHLIKTRGQQVTLRCSSQSGHNTVSWYQQALGQGPQFIFQYYREEENGRGNFPPRFSGLQFPNYSSELNVNALELDDSALYLCASSWTLAGGRTDTQYFGPGTRLTVL.

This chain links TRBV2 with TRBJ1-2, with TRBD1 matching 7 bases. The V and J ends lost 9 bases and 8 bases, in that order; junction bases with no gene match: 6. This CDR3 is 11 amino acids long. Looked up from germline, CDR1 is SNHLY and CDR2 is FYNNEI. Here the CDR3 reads CARDRVSGYTF. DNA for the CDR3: TGTGCCAGAGACAGGGTCAGCGGCTACACCTTC.

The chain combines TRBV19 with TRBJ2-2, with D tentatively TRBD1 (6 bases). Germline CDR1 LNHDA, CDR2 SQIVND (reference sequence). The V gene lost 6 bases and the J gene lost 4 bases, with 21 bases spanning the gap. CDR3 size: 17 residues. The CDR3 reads CASRILFTGSVTGELFF. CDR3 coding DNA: TGTGCCAGTAGGATCCTCTTCACAGGGTCGGTCACCGGGGAGCTGTTTTTT.

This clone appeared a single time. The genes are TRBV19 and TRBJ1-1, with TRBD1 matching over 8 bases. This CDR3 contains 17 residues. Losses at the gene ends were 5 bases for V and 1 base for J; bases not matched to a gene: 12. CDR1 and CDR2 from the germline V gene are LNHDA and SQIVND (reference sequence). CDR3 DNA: TGTGCCAGTAGTCCCCGCGGACAGGGCGGCGGGAACACTGAAGCTTTCTTT. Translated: CASSPRGQGGGNTEAFF.

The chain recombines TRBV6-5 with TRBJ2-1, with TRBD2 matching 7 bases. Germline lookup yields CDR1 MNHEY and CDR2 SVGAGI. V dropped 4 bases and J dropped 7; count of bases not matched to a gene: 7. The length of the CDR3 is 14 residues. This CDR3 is CASSSYGGGNEQFF. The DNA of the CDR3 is TGTGCCAGCAGTTCCTACGGGGGAGGGAATGAGCAGTTCTTC.

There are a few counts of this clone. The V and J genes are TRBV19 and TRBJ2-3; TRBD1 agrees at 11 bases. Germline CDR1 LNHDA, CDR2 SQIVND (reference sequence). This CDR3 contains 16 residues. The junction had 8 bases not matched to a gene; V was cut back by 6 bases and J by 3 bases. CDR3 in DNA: TGTGCCAGTAGGCGAGGACAGGGGGCTTGGACAGATACGCAGTATTTT. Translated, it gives CASRRGQGAWTDTQYF.

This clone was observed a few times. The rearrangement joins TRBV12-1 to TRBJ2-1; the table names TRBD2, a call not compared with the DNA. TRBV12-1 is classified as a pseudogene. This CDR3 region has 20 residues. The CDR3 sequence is CASSPNRGLAGPRLGNEQFF. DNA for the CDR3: TGTGCCAGCAGCCCCAATAGAGGACTAGCGGGACCCAGGCTGGGCAATGAGCAGTTCTTC.

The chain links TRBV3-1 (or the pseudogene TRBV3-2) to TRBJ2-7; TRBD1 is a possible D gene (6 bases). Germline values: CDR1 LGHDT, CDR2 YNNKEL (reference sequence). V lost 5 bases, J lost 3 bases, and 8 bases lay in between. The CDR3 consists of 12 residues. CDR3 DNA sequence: TGTGCCAGCAGCACAGGGTACTACGAGCAGTACTTC. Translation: CASSTGYYEQYF.

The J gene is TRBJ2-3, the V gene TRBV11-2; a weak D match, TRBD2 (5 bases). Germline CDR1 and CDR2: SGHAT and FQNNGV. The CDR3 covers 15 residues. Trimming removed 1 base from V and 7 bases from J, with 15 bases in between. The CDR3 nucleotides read TGTGCCAGCAGCTTAGGGTTGACGGTAGCGAATACGCAGTATTTT. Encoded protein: CASSLGLTVANTQYF.

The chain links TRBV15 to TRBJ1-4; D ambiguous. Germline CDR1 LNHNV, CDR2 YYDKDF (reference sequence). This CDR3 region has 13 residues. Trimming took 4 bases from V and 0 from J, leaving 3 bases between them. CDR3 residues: CATSTATNEKLFF. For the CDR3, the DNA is TGTGCCACCAGCACAGCAACTAATGAAAAACTGTTTTTT. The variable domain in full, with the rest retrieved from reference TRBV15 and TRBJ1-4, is DAMVIQNPRYQVTQFGKPVTLSCSQTLNHNVMYWYQQKSSQAPKLLFHYYDKDFNNEADTPDNFQSRRPNTSFCFLDIRSPGLGDTAMYLCATSTATNEKLFFGSGTQLSVL.

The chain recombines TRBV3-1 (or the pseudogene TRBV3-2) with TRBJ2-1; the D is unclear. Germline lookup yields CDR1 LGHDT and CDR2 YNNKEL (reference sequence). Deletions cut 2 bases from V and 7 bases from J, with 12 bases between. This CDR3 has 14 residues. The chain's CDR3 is CASSQQLGANEQFF. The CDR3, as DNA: TGTGCCAGCAGCCAACAACTCGGAGCGAATGAGCAGTTCTTC.

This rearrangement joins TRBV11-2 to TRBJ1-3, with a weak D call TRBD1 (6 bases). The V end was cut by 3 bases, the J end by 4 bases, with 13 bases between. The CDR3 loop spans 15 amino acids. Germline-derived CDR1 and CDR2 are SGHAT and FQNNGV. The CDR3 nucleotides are TGTGCCAGCAGCTTTTTGGGGGCGTCGGGAAACACCATATATTTT. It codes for CASSFLGASGNTIYF.

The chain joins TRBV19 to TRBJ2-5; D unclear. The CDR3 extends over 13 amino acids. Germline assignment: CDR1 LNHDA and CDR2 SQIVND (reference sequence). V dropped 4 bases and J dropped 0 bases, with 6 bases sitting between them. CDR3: CASSTTYQETQYF. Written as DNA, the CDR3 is TGTGCCAGTAGTACTACGTACCAAGAGACCCAGTACTTC.